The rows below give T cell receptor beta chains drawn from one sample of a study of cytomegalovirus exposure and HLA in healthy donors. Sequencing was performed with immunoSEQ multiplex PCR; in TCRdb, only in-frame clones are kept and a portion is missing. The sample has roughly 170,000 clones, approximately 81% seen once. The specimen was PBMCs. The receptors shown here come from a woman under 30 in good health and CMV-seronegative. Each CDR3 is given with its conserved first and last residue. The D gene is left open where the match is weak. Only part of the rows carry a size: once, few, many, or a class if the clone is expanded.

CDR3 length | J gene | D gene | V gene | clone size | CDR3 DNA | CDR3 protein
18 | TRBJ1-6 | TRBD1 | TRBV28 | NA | TGTGCCAGCAGTTTATGGGGGGACAGGGGGGGAGATAATTCACCCCTCCACTTT | CASSLWGDRGGDNSPLHF
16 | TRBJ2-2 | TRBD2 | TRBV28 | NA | TGTGCCAGCAGTTTGGGACTAGGAGCGAACACCGGGGAGCTGTTTTTT | CASSLGLGANTGELFF
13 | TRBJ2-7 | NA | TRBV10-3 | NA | TGTGCCATCAGTGGGGGCACCAACTACGAGCAGTACTTC | CAISGGTNYEQYF
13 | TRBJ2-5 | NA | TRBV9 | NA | TGTGCCAGCAGCGTAGACGGGAAAGAGACCCAGTACTTC | CASSVDGKETQYF
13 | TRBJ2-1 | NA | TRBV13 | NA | TGTGCCAGCAGCCCCCCAGGGTACAATGAGCAGTTCTTC | CASSPPGYNEQFF
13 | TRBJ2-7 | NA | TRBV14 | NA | TGTGCCAGCAGGCTTACGGGAGCGGCCGAGCAGTACTTC | CASRLTGAAEQYF
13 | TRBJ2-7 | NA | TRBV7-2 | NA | TGTGCCAGCAGCTTAGCGGGAGAGGGTGAGCAGTACTTC | CASSLAGEGEQYF
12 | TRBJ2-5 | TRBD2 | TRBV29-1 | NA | TGCAGCGTTGGACTAGCGGGAGTGGCCCAGTACTTC | CSVGLAGVAQYF
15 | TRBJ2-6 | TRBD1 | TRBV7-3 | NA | TGTGCCAGCAGCTTACAGGGGGCCGGGGCCAACGTCCTGACTTTC | CASSLQGAGANVLTF
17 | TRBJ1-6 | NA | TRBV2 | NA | TGTGCCAGCAGTGAAGTAACAGCTAACTCCTATAATTCACCCCTCCACTTT | CASSEVTANSYNSPLHF
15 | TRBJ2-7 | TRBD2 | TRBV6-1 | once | TGTGCCAGCAAGCAAGCGGGACTTGATGTGGCCGAGCAGTACTTC | CASKQAGLDVAEQYF
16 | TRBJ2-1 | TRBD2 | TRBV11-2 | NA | TGTGCCAGCAGCTTCCGTAGCGGGAGCTCCTACAATGAGCAGTTCTTC | CASSFRSGSSYNEQFF
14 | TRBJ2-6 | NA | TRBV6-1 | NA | TGTGCCAGCACGGGTCTTTCTGGGGCCAACGTCCTGACTTTC | CASTGLSGANVLTF
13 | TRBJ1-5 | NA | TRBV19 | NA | TGTGCCAGCACGGATCCAGGGAATCAGCCCCAGCATTTT | CASTDPGNQPQHF
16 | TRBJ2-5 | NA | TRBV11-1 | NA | TGTGCCAGCAGCCCCCTTGTAGGGAGTCGGCAAGAGACCCAGTACTTC | CASSPLVGSRQETQYF
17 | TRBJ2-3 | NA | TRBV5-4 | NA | TGTGCCAGCAGCAAGACTAGTAGGCGAAGTGGGACAGATACGCAGTATTTT | CASSKTSRRSGTDTQYF
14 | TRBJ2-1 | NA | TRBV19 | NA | TGTGCCAGTAGCAGCGGTCGCTCCTACAATGAGCAGTTCTTC | CASSSGRSYNEQFF
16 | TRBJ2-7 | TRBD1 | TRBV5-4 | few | TGTGCCAGCAGCTTGGAGGAGGGACAGGGGGCCTACGAGCAGTACTTC | CASSLEEGQGAYEQYF
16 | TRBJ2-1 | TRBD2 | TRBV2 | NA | TGTGCCAGCAAATTTGGACTAGCGGGAGTCGGAGGAGAGCAGTTCTTC | CASKFGLAGVGGEQFF
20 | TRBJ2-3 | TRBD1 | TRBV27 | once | TGTGCCAGCAGGGAACCCGGGACAGGAGTGTCCGGGGGTTTCACAGATACGCAGTATTTT | CASREPGTGVSGGFTDTQYF
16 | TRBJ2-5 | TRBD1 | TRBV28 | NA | TGTGCCAGCAGTATGGCCCGTCCCGGGACAGGGGAGACCCAGTACTTC | CASSMARPGTGETQYF
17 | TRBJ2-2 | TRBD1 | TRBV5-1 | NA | TGCGCCAGCGGCAGGGGGTCTGGGCCGTCGAACACCGGGGAGCTGTTTTTT | CASGRGSGPSNTGELFF
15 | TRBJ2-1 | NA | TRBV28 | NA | TGTGCCAGCAGTCGATCAAGTACTGGGAGCAATGAGCAGTTCTTC | CASSRSSTGSNEQFF
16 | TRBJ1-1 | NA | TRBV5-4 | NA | TGTGCCAGCAGCTTGCCGAACAGGGTGGGGAACACTGAAGCTTTCTTT | CASSLPNRVGNTEAFF
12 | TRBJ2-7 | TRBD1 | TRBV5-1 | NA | TGCGCCAGCAGCCCGGGACAGGACGTGCAGTACTTC | CASSPGQDVQYF
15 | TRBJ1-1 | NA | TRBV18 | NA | TGTGCCAGCTCACCACCGGGGAGCTCGAACACTGAAGCTTTCTTT | CASSPPGSSNTEAFF
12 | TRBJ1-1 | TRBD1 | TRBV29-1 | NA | TGCAGCGTTGACCAAGGGGGCGTCGCAGCTTTCTTT | CSVDQGGVAAFF
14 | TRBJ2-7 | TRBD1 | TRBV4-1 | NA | TGCGCCAGCAGCAGGACAGGGTCCTCCTACGAGCAGTACTTC | CASSRTGSSYEQYF
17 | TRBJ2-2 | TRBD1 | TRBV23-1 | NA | TGCGCCAGCAGTCATTCTTTCGGGACAGGGAACACCGGGGAGCTGTTTTTT | CASSHSFGTGNTGELFF
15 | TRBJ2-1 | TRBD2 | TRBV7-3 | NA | TGTGCCAGCAGCCCTCAGCGGGAGTTGTACAATGAGCAGTTCTTC | CASSPQRELYNEQFF
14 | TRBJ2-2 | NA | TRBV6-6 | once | TGTGCCAGCGCGGTCAGCCGGGACACCGGGGAGCTGTTTTTT | CASAVSRDTGELFF
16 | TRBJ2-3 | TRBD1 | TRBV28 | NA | TGTGCCAGCAGGCTACTTCCGGGACAGGGGACAGATACGCAGTATTTT | CASRLLPGQGTDTQYF
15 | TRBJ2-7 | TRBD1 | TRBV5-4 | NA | TGTGCCAGCAGCATTACCGGGACAGGGGCCTACGAGCAGTACTTC | CASSITGTGAYEQYF
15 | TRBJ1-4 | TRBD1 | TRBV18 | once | TGTGCCAGCTCAAAACAGGGGGCGACTAATGAAAAACTGTTTTTT | CASSKQGATNEKLFF
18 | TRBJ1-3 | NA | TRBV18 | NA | TGTGCCAGCTCAAGAGGACAACCCCTGCCCAACTCTGGAAACACCATATATTTT | CASSRGQPLPNSGNTIYF
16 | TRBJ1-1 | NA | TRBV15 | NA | TGTGCCACCAGCACGAGCCGCGGGCCGGGGGGATGGGAAGCTTTCTTT | CATSTSRGPGGWEAFF